This TCR beta chain stems from a study of shared clonotypes between healthy human individuals (TCRdb year 2020). Regarding the complete study: The cohort included three men and two women between 18 and 49 years of age. For each donor, CD4 naive and CD4 memory were each run on three plates, CD8 naive on two plates, and CD8 memory on one plate. To estimate repertoire size and how much clonotype sharing occurs between individuals, the study deeply sequenced the blood TCR repertoires of roughly 5 healthy adults. Different laboratories and diverse techniques were used to prepare libraries and sequence TCR repertoires, to increase sequencing depth and limit assay-specific biases. Between about 0.85 and 8.9 billion PBMCs per donor were obtained by leukapheresis. The investigation overall reported the following: Only blood was sampled, and tissue TCR repertoires likely differ from those in blood. Rarefaction of sorted-subset datasets indicated incomplete sequencing despite the large sequencing depth. When a few donors were compared, the shared fraction of clonotypes was about 5.2% for naive CD4, 3.5% to 4% for naive CD8, about 2.4% for memory CD4, and 0.35% to 0.5% for memory CD8. Larger estimated clonotype richness was generally found for naive subsets than for memory subsets. The genetic and exposure-history diversity represented was limited by the small number of donors. Based on pairwise subsampling, the degree of clonotype sharing among donors was expected to be affected by sequencing depth. Higher generation probabilities were observed for clonotypes shared by all four sorted-subset donors than for non-shared clonotypes.

Trimming takes 4 bases from V and 3 bases from J, and the germline ends sit 20 bases apart. From cysteine to phenylalanine, the CDR3 is 16 amino acids long. CDR3 DNA is the only sequence kept; it has 48 bases, read in frame from the first base. Taken from the germline V gene, the CDR1 and CDR2 loops are SGHDT and YYEEEE. Worth noting for this clone: Its antigen has not been determined. Base qualities are not provided; no much larger clone lies one nucleotide away.

CD8 naive samples were CD45RO-negative cells positively selected for CCR7, giving a CD45RA+CCR7+ population that excluded TemRA cells. The donors were healthy, HIV-negative adults with no recently reported acute infections or vaccinations. All donors were Caucasian adults living in Nashville, Tennessee, USA. After blood collection by leukapheresis, PBMCs were isolated using Ficoll-Histopaque density gradient centrifugation and then cryopreserved in the vapor phase of liquid nitrogen. Analytical flow cytometry was used to check the purity and quantity of each magnetically sorted T cell population. Genomic DNA was isolated from every sorted fraction and measured by UV absorbance on a Nanodrop 2000c. Using the deep immunoSEQ assay, TCR CDR3 regions were amplified from genomic DNA by multiplex PCR. Genomic DNA extracted from each cell subset was distributed evenly over all wells of several immunoSEQ 96-well plates, and each plate served as one replicate. For sorted subsets, each replicate PCR was loaded with around 200 ng genomic DNA, equivalent to about 33,000 T cell genomes. Purified libraries were measured with a Qubit 3.0 fluorometer, size-checked on a Bioanalyzer 2100, and measured again with the KAPA Library Quantification kit. Every immunoSEQ 96-well plate was sequenced on a separate single-read 150-cycle Illumina NextSeq 550 flow cell. The paper's data handling went like this. Because the immunoSEQ output held only junctional sequences and lacked quality scores, the filtering could not match the filtering applied to full-length reads. To assign V/J genes and CDR3, sequences were annotated using PyIR, a Python wrapper for IgBLAST v1.9, with IMGT germline references. Reads were removed for weak V/J assignments (E-value above 1e-6), missing CDR3, stop codons, out-of-frame junctions, or ambiguous translated residues. V3J clonotypes were defined by identical inferred V gene, J gene, and CDR3 amino acid sequence. Percentage overlap between repertoires was calculated by dividing the number of shared unique clonotypes by the size of the smaller repertoire. Richness of each repertoire was evaluated using RTK rarefaction, the Chao1 estimator, and Recon v2.1 estimates of unobserved clonotypes. OLGA was used to compute generation probabilities for all TCRbeta clonotypes that the gDNA method yielded from a few donors. TCRdb provides this immuneACCESS table in a form limited to in-frame rearrangements. Some clones are lacking; in checked studies, under half of them reflect an unresolved V gene, and why the rest are absent is not known. V, J and clone size are those of that table, while D and trimming were read from the DNA. This sample lists some 2,100,000 clones; 85% to 95% were detected once. The ten largest clonotypes hold around 1.7% of the sample.

The specimen was naive CD8+ T cells from PBMCs. Per the publication, the cell subset or site label means: CD45RA+CCR7+. This receptor chain uses TRBV5-6 and TRBJ2-7; the D element might be TRBD1 or TRBD2, as each aligns at 5 bases. The receptor was derived from a man between 18 and 35 years old in good health. Some clones in this sample may be carry-over from other donors' samples. The DNA sequence is TGTGCCAGCAGCCCGGGGCGGCGGTCACCGGGCTACGAGCAGTACTTC. This translates into CASSPGRRSPGYEQYF.